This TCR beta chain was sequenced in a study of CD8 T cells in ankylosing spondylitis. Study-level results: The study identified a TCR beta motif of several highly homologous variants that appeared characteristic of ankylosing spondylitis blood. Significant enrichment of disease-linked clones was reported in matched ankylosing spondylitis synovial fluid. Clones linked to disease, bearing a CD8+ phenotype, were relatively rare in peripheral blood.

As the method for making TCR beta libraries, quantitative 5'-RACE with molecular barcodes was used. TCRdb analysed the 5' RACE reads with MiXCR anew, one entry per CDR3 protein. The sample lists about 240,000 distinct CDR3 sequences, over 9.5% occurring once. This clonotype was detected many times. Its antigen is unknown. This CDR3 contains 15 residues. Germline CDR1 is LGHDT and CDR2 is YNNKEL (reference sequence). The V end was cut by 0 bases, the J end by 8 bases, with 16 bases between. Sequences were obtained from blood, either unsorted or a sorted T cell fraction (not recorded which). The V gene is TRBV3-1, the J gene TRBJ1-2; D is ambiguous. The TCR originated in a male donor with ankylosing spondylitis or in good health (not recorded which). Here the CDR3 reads CASSQDGVGSLGYTF. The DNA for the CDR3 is TGTGCCAGCAGCCAAGATGGAGTGGGGTCCTTAGGCTACACCTTC.